These T cell receptor beta chains were read from a single sample in a study of T cells after yellow fever vaccination. TCRdb re-derived calls from the 5' RACE reads in MiXCR, one entry per CDR3 protein. Altogether some 240,000 distinct CDR3 sequences are present, over 3% being singletons, with the ten largest covering under 20%. Sequencing was performed on PBMCs, taken 15 days after the yellow fever booster vaccination. These receptor sequences come from a man aged 18-30 years who received the YFV17D yellow fever vaccine. The CDR3 runs from the conserved cysteine through the conserved F or W. D genes are given only for firm matches. Rows give clone size only sometimes, using once, few, many, or a class for an expanded clone.

size: few
D: NA
V: TRBV7-9
J: TRBJ1-6
DNA: TGTGCCAGCAGATGGACTATACAAGGGTATAATTCACCCCTCCACTTT
CDR3: CASRWTIQGYNSPLHF

size: many
D: TRBD1
V: TRBV5-4
J: TRBJ2-1
DNA: TGTGCCAGCAGCTTACAGGGGTCCCCTCGTGAGCAGTTCTTC
CDR3: CASSLQGSPREQFF

size: many
D: NA
V: TRBV5-6
J: TRBJ2-4
DNA: TGTGCCAGCAGCCGCGGACAGGCCAAAAACATTCAGTACTTC
CDR3: CASSRGQAKNIQYF

size: many
D: NA
V: TRBV4-3
J: TRBJ1-1
DNA: TGCGCCAGCAGCCAAGGCAGGACCCGGGACACTGAAGCTTTCTTT
CDR3: CASSQGRTRDTEAFF

size: many
D: NA
V: TRBV9
J: TRBJ1-5
DNA: TGTGCCAGCAGCCCCCAGGGAATTCAGCCCCAGCATTTT
CDR3: CASSPQGIQPQHF

size: many
D: TRBD1
V: TRBV20-1
J: TRBJ1-3
DNA: TGCAGTGCTCCAGGGGGCGCGGCTGGAAACACCATATATTTT
CDR3: CSAPGGAAGNTIYF

size: many
D: TRBD1
V: TRBV12-3/TRBV12-4
J: TRBJ1-2
DNA: TGTGCCAGCAGTTTAGAGGGTGCAAGGGACAGACTCTTC
CDR3: CASSLEGARDRLF

size: many
D: NA
V: TRBV6-5
J: TRBJ2-5
DNA: TGTGCCAGCAGTTCTCTAGGTAGAGAGACCCAGTACTTC
CDR3: CASSSLGRETQYF

size: many
D: NA
V: TRBV20-1
J: TRBJ1-1
DNA: TGCAGTGCTGGATGGGGCACTGAAGCTTTCTTT
CDR3: CSAGWGTEAFF

size: many
D: NA
V: TRBV11-2
J: TRBJ1-2
DNA: TGTGCCAGCAGCCCGCTCGGACAGAGGGGCCATGGCTACACCTTC
CDR3: CASSPLGQRGHGYTF

size: many
D: NA
V: TRBV5-6
J: TRBJ1-2
DNA: TGTGCCAGCAGCTTGGGGATGTCAAACTATGGCTACACCTTC
CDR3: CASSLGMSNYGYTF

size: many
D: NA
V: TRBV7-2
J: TRBJ1-3
DNA: TGTGCCAGCAGCTTATGGCGGGACTCTGGAAACACCATATATTTT
CDR3: CASSLWRDSGNTIYF

size: many
D: NA
V: TRBV20-1
J: TRBJ2-5
DNA: TGCAGTGCCCCCTCCGGGTCAGATTCCCAAGAGACCCAGTACTTC
CDR3: CSAPSGSDSQETQYF

size: NA
D: TRBD1
V: TRBV10-3
J: TRBJ1-2
DNA: TGTGCCATCACCCCCGGACAGGGCATTAGGTATGGCTACACCTTC
CDR3: CAITPGQGIRYGYTF

size: many
D: NA
V: TRBV7-2
J: TRBJ1-6
DNA: TGTGCCAGCAGCCCTAGTTTAATCAATTCACCCCTCCACTTT
CDR3: CASSPSLINSPLHF

size: many
D: TRBD1
V: TRBV20-1
J: TRBJ2-1
DNA: TGCAGTGCTGGGGACAGTGTGAATGAGCAGTTCTTC
CDR3: CSAGDSVNEQFF

size: many
D: NA
V: TRBV28
J: TRBJ2-1
DNA: TGTGCCAGCAGTTTAGAAATGGCAAATGCTGAGCAGTTCTTC
CDR3: CASSLEMANAEQFF

size: many
D: NA
V: TRBV7-3
J: TRBJ1-6
DNA: TGTGCCAGCAGCCAAGGGAATTCACCCCTCCACTTT
CDR3: CASSQGNSPLHF

size: many
D: NA
V: TRBV6-5
J: TRBJ2-7
DNA: TGTGCCAGCAGTAGAGCCGGGACCGCGACCTACGAGCAGTACTTC
CDR3: CASSRAGTATYEQYF

size: many
D: NA
V: TRBV27
J: TRBJ1-2
DNA: TGTGCCAGCAGTTCCGGACTTTCCCAGGCCTATGGCTACACCTTC
CDR3: CASSSGLSQAYGYTF

size: many
D: NA
V: TRBV4-3
J: TRBJ2-2
DNA: TGCGCCAGCAGCCAAGATGGGCTGGCGAACACCGGGGAGCTGTTTTTT
CDR3: CASSQDGLANTGELFF

size: many
D: TRBD2
V: TRBV5-6
J: TRBJ2-1
DNA: TGTGCCAGCAGCTTGGGGTCGGGACTAGCGGGGGCCGAGCAGTTCTTC
CDR3: CASSLGSGLAGAEQFF

size: many
D: NA
V: TRBV5-5
J: TRBJ2-6
DNA: TGTGCCAGCAGCTTCGAGGGATTAACTTCTGGGGCCAACGTCCTGACTTTC
CDR3: CASSFEGLTSGANVLTF

size: many
D: NA
V: TRBV4-2
J: TRBJ2-7
DNA: TGTGCCAGCAGCCAAGTCGCGGGTAACTACGAGCAGTACTTC
CDR3: CASSQVAGNYEQYF

size: NA
D: NA
V: TRBV4-3
J: TRBJ1-2
DNA: TGCGCCAGCAGCCAAAATACAGGGTCCCAAGGCTACACCTTC
CDR3: CASSQNTGSQGYTF

size: many
D: NA
V: TRBV4-3
J: TRBJ2-1
DNA: TGCGCCAGCAGCCAAGTAACTTGGGGGGCCAATATAGGTGAGCAGTTCTTC
CDR3: CASSQVTWGANIGEQFF

size: many
D: NA
V: TRBV12-3/TRBV12-4
J: TRBJ1-4
DNA: TGTGCCAGCAGTTTACGGCAGGCGACCGTTAATGAAAAACTGTTTTTT
CDR3: CASSLRQATVNEKLFF

size: many
D: TRBD1
V: TRBV27
J: TRBJ2-7
DNA: TGTGCCAGCAGTCGGACCGGGACAGCCCTATACGAGCAGTACTTC
CDR3: CASSRTGTALYEQYF

size: many
D: NA
V: TRBV6-6
J: TRBJ2-5
DNA: TGTGCCAGCAGTTACTCGTTCGCACCCCAGGAGACCCAGTACTTC
CDR3: CASSYSFAPQETQYF

size: many
D: NA
V: TRBV7-9
J: TRBJ2-5
DNA: TGTGCCAGCAGCTTAACATCAGCCCCACAAGAGACCCAGTACTTC
CDR3: CASSLTSAPQETQYF

size: NA
D: NA
V: TRBV20-1
J: TRBJ1-1
DNA: TGCAGTGCTAGCTCGGTTGGACAGCTCCATGAAGCTTTCTTT
CDR3: CSASSVGQLHEAFF

size: many
D: NA
V: TRBV7-9
J: TRBJ2-5
DNA: TGTGCCAGCAGCCGCAGCTACCAAGAGACCCAGTACTTC
CDR3: CASSRSYQETQYF

size: many
D: NA
V: TRBV4-3
J: TRBJ2-7
DNA: TGCGCCAGCAGCCAAGGATTTACGGGAGAGTACGAGCAGTACTTC
CDR3: CASSQGFTGEYEQYF

size: few
D: TRBD1
V: TRBV5-6
J: TRBJ2-5
DNA: TGTGCCAGCAGCTCGACAGGGATCAGGGAGACCCAGTACTTC
CDR3: CASSSTGIRETQYF

size: many
D: TRBD1
V: TRBV6-2/TRBV6-3
J: TRBJ2-5
DNA: TGTGCCAGCAGGAGACAGGGGTACCAAGAGACCCAGTACTTC
CDR3: CASRRQGYQETQYF

size: many
D: NA
V: TRBV4-3
J: TRBJ1-1
DNA: TGCGCCAGCAGCCAAGATACGTTCGGGGTATCAACTGAAGCTTTCTTT
CDR3: CASSQDTFGVSTEAFF

size: many
D: NA
V: TRBV20-1
J: TRBJ1-1
DNA: TGCAGTGCTAGAGATGGGGGAAGTTTGGGTGAAGCTTTCTTT
CDR3: CSARDGGSLGEAFF

size: many
D: NA
V: TRBV6-5
J: TRBJ2-7
DNA: TGTGCCAGCAGTTACTCGGACGGTCGGGTTTACGAGCAGTACTTC
CDR3: CASSYSDGRVYEQYF

size: many
D: NA
V: TRBV6-6
J: TRBJ1-2
DNA: TGTGCCAGCAGGTACACCCCTACAGGGAACTATGGCTACACCTTC
CDR3: CASRYTPTGNYGYTF

size: many
D: TRBD1
V: TRBV5-1
J: TRBJ1-2
DNA: TGCGCCAGCAGCCAGGACAGGGGAGCTAACTATGGCTACACCTTC
CDR3: CASSQDRGANYGYTF

size: NA
D: TRBD1
V: TRBV29-1
J: TRBJ2-1
DNA: TGCAGCGTCGGGACAGGGGATTACAATGAGCAGTTCTTC
CDR3: CSVGTGDYNEQFF

size: once
D: TRBD1
V: TRBV6-5
J: TRBJ2-1
DNA: TGTGCCAGCAGTTACTCGGGACAGGGGAATGAGCAGTTCTTC
CDR3: CASSYSGQGNEQFF

size: many
D: NA
V: TRBV4-3
J: TRBJ2-5
DNA: TGCGCCAGCAGCCAAGGATCTGGCCGCCCGGGGGTTCAAGAGACCCAGTACTTC
CDR3: CASSQGSGRPGVQETQYF

size: many
D: NA
V: TRBV7-2
J: TRBJ1-5
DNA: TGTGCCAGCAGCTTAGTTCAAGATCAGCCCCAGCATTTT
CDR3: CASSLVQDQPQHF

size: NA
D: NA
V: TRBV5-1
J: TRBJ2-7
DNA: TGCGCCAGCAGCTTGGACGAGCCTACGGACAATGTGCAGTACTTC
CDR3: CASSLDEPTDNVQYF

size: many
D: TRBD2
V: TRBV20-1
J: TRBJ2-7
DNA: TGCAGTGCTAGGGTCGGGGGGGCCTACGAGCAGTACTTC
CDR3: CSARVGGAYEQYF

size: many
D: NA
V: TRBV7-9
J: TRBJ2-6
DNA: TGTGCCAGCAGCGTATCCCTGGGGGCCAACGTCCTGACTTTC
CDR3: CASSVSLGANVLTF

size: few
D: NA
V: TRBV5-4
J: TRBJ2-5
DNA: TGTGCCAGCAGCGGGGGACCGATCCAAGAGACCCAGTACTTC
CDR3: CASSGGPIQETQYF

size: few
D: TRBD2
V: TRBV6-1
J: TRBJ2-5
DNA: TGTGCCAGCAGTACCCGGGGGGGGGTCCAAGAGACCCAGTACTTC
CDR3: CASSTRGGVQETQYF

size: many
D: NA
V: TRBV7-3
J: TRBJ2-1
DNA: TGTGCCAGCAGCTTAACGGCAGGGGATGAGCAGTTCTTC
CDR3: CASSLTAGDEQFF

size: many
D: NA
V: TRBV7-2
J: TRBJ2-3
DNA: TGTGCCAGCGCAATGGGGGCTAGCGGAAACACAGATACGCAGTATTTT
CDR3: CASAMGASGNTDTQYF

size: many
D: NA
V: TRBV29-1
J: TRBJ2-5
DNA: TGCAGCGTTGGGAGGAGCCAAGAGACCCAGTACTTC
CDR3: CSVGRSQETQYF

size: many
D: NA
V: TRBV27
J: TRBJ2-1
DNA: TGTGCCAGCAGTGTAACCGCGGCGGGGAGCTCCTACAATGAGCAGTTCTTC
CDR3: CASSVTAAGSSYNEQFF

size: many
D: NA
V: TRBV4-1
J: TRBJ2-3
DNA: TGCGCCAGCAGCCAAGATCAAGCGGCGGTAGATACGCAGTATTTT
CDR3: CASSQDQAAVDTQYF